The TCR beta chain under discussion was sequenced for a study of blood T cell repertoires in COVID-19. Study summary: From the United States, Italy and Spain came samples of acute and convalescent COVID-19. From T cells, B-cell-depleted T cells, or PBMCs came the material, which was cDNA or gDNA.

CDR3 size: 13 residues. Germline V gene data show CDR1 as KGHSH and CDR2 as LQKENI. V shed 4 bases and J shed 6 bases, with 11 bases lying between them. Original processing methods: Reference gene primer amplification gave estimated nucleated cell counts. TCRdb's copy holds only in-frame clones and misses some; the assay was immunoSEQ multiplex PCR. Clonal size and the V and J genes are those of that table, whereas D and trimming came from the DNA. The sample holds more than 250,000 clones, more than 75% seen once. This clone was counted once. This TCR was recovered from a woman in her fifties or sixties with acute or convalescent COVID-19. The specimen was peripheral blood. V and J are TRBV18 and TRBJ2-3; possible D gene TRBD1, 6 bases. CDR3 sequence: CASSLGARDTQYF. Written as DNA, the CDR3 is TGTGCCAGCTCACTGGGGGCTCGGGATACGCAGTATTTT.